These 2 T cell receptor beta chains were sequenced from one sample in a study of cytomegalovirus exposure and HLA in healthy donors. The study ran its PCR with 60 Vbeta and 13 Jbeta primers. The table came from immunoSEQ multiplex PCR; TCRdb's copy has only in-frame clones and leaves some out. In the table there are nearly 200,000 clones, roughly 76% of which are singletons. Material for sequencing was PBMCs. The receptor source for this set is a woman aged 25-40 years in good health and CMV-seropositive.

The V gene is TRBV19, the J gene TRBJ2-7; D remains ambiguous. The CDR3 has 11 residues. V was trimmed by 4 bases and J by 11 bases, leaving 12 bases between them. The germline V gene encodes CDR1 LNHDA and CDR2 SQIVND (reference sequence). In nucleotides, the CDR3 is TGTGCCAGTAGTAGACCCGACTCGAAGTACTTC. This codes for CASSRPDSKYF. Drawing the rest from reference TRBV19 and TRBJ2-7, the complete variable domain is DGGITQSPKYLFRKEGQNVTLSCEQNLNHDAMYWYRQDPGQGLRLIYYSQIVNDFQKGDIAEGYSVSREKKESFPLTVTSAQKNPTAFYLCASSRPDSKYFGPGTRLTVT.

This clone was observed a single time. The CDR3 DNA reads as TGTGCCAGCAGCTGGAGCGGGCAGGGGAACACTGAAGCTTTCTTT. Residues: CASSWSGQGNTEAFF. This sequence joins TRBV5-5 and TRBJ1-1; weak D call: TRBD1 (5 bases). The CDR3 is 15 residues long. The ends were cut back, 3 bases at V and 1 base at J, with 13 bases in the middle. In germline, CDR1 is SGHKS, CDR2 YYEKEE (reference sequence). Based on the CDR3 plus reference TRBV5-5 and TRBJ1-1, the full variable domain is DAGVTQSPTHLIKTRGQQVTLRCSPISGHKSVSWYQQVLGQGPQFIFQYYEKEERGRGNFPDRFSARQFPNYSSELNVNALLLGDSALYLCASSWSGQGNTEAFFGQGTRLTVV.